This T cell receptor beta chain stems from a study of T cell responses to AZD1222 COVID-19 vaccine. Some clones are missing from TCRdb's copy, which holds only in-frame ones; the method was immunoSEQ multiplex PCR. The profile shows 86,000 or so clones, about 90% of them singletons. The CDR3 covers 13 residues. The germline CDR1 and CDR2 sequences are LGHDT and YNNKEL (reference sequence). The V end lost 3 bases, the J end lost 7 bases, and 10 bases lay between the germline ends. The TCR was taken from an adult who received the AZD1222 COVID-19 vaccine. This chain joins TRBV3-1 (or the pseudogene TRBV3-2) and TRBJ1-3, with unresolved D. Specimen: peripheral blood, collected 28 days after the second AZD1222 dose. The CDR3 coding sequence is TGTGCCAGCAGCCAGGCCTCGGGGAACACCATATATTTT. Translation gives CASSQASGNTIYF.